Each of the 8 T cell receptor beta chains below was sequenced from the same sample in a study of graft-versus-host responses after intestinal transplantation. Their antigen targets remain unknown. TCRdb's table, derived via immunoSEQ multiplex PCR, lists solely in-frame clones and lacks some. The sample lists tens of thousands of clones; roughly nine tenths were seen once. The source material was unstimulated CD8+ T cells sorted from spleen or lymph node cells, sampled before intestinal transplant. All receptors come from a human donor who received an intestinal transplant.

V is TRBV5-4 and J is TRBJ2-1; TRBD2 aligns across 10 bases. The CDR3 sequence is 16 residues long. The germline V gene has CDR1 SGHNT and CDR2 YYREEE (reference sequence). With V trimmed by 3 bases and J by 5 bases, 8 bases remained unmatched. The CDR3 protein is CASSSPGGLADNEQFF. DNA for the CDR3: TGTGCCAGCAGCTCGCCCGGCGGACTAGCGGACAATGAGCAGTTCTTC.

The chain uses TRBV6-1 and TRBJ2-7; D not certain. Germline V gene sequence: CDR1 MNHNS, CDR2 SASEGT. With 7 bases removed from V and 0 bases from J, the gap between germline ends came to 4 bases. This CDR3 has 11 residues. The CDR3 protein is CASTISYEQYF. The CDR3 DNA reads TGTGCCAGCACAATCTCCTACGAGCAGTACTTC.

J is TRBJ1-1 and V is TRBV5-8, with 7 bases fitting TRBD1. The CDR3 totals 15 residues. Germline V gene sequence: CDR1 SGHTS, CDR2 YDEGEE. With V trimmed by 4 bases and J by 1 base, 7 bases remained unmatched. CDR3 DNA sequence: TGTGCCAGCAGCCTAGGGGCAGGGGGGAACACTGAAGCTTTCTTT. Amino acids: CASSLGAGGNTEAFF.

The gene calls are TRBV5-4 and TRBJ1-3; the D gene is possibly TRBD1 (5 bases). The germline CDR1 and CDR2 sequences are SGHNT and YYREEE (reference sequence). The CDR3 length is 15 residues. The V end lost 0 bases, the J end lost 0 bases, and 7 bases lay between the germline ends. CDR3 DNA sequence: TGTGCCAGCAGCTTGGCGGGGGGCTCTGGAAACACCATATATTTT. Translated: CASSLAGGSGNTIYF.

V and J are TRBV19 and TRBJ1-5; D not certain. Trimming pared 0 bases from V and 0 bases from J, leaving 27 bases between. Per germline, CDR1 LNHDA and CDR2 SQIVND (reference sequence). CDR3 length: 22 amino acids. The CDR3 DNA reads TGTGCCAGTAGTATAGATTTAGGGTGGGTTGGAGGGCCGGCCTATAGCAATCAGCCCCAGCATTTT. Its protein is CASSIDLGWVGGPAYSNQPQHF.

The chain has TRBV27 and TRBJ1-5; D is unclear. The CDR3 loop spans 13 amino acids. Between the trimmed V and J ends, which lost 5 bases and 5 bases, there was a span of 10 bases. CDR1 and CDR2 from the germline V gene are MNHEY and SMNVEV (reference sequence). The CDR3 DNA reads TGTGCCAGCAGTCCGAACCCGGATCAGCCCCAGCATTTT. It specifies CASSPNPDQPQHF.

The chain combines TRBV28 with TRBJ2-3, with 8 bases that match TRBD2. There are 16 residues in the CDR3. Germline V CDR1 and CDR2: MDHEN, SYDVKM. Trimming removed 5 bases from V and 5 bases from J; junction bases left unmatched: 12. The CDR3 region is CASSPHPAGGLDTQYF. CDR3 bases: TGTGCCAGCAGTCCCCACCCCGCGGGAGGCTTAGATACGCAGTATTTT.

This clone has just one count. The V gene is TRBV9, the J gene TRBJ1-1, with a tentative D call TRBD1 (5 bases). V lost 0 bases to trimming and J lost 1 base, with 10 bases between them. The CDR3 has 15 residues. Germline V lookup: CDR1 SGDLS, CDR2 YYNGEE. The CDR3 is CASSVVPGENTEAFF. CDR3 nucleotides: TGTGCCAGCAGCGTAGTCCCGGGGGAGAACACTGAAGCTTTCTTT.